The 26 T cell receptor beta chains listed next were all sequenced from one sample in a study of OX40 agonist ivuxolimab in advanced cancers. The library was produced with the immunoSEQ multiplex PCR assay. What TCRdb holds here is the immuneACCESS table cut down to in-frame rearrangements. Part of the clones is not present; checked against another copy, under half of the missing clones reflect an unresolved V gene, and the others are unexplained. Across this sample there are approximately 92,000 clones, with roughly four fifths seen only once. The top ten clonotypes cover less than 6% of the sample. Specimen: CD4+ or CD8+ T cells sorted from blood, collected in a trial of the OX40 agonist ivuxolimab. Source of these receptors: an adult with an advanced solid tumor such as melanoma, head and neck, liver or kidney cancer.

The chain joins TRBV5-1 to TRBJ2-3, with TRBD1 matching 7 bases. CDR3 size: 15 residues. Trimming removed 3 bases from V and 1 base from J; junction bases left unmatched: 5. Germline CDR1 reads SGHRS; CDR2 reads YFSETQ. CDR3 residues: CASSSGQVGTDTQYF. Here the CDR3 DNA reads TGCGCCAGCAGCTCAGGACAGGTGGGCACAGATACGCAGTATTTT.

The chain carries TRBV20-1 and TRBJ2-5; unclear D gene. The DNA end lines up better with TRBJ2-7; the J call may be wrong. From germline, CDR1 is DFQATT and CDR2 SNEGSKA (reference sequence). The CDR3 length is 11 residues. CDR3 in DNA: TGCAGTGCTAGGTCCGGTGACGAGCAGTACTTC. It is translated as CSARSGDEQYF.

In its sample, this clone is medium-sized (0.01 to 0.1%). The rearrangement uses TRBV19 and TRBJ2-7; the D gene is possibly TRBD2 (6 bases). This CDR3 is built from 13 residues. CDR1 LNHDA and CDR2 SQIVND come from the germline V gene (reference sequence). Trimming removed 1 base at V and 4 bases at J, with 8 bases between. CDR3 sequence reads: CASSIGAGYEQYF. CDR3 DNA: TGTGCCAGTAGTATAGGTGCGGGATACGAGCAGTACTTC. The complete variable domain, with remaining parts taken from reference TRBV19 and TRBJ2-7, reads DGGITQSPKYLFRKEGQNVTLSCEQNLNHDAMYWYRQDPGQGLRLIYYSQIVNDFQKGDIAEGYSVSREKKESFPLTVTSAQKNPTAFYLCASSIGAGYEQYFGPGTRLTVT.

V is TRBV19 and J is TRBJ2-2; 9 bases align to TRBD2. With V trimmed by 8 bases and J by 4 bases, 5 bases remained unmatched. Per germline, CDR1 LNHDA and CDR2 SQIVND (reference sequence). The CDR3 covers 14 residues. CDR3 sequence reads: CASSSGKGTGELFF. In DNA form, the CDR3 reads TGTGCCAGTTCTAGCGGGAAAGGCACCGGGGAGCTGTTTTTT.

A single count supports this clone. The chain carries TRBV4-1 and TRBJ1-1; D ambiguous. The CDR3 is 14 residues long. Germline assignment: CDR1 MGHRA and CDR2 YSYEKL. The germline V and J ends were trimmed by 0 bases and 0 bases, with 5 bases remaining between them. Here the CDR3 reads CASSQETLNTEAFF. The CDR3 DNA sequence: TGCGCCAGCAGCCAAGAAACCTTGAACACTGAAGCTTTCTTT.

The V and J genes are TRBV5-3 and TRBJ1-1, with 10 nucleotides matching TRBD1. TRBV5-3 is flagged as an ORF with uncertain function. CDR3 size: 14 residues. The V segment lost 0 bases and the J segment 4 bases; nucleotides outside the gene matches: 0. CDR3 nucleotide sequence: TGTGCCAGAAGCTTGGGGACAGGGGGCACTGAAGCTTTCTTT. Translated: CARSLGTGGTEAFF.

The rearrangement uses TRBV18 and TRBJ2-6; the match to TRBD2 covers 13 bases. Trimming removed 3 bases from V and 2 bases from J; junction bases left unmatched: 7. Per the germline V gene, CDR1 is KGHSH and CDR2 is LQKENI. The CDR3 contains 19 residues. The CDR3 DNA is TGTGCCAGCTCACCGACGACTAGCGGGAGGATCCCTGGGGCCAACGTCCTGACTTTC. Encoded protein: CASSPTTSGRIPGANVLTF.

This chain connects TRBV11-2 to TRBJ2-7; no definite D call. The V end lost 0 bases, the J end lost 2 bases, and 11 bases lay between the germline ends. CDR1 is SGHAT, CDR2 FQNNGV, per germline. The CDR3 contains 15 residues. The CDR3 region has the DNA TGTGCCAGCAGCTTAGAGGGCAGCCTAACCTACGAGCAGTACTTC. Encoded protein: CASSLEGSLTYEQYF.

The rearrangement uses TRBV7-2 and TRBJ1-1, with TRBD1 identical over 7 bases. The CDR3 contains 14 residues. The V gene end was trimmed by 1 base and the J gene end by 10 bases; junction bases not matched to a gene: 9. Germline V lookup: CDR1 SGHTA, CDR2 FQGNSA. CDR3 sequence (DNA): TGTGCCAGCAGCTTAGGGATCGGGGGACAGCGAGCTTTCTTT. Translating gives CASSLGIGGQRAFF.

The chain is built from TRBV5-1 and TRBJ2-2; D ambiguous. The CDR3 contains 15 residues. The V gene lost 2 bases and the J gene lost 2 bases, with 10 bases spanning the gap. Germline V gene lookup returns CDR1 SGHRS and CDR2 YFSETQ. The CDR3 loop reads CASSLFTANTGELFF. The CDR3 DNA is TGCGCCAGCAGCTTATTCACAGCCAACACCGGGGAGCTGTTTTTT.

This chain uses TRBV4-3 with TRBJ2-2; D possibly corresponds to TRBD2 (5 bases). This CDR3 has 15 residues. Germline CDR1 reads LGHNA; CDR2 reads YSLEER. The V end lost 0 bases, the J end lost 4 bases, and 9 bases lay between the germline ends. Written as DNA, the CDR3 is TGCGCCAGCAGCCAAGAAAGAGGGAGCACCGGGGAGCTGTTTTTT. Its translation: CASSQERGSTGELFF.

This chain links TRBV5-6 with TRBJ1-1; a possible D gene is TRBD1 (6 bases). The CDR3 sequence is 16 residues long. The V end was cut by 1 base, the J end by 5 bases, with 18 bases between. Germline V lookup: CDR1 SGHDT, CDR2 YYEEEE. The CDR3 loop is CASSLKGGPLRTEAFF. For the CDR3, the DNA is TGTGCCAGCAGCTTGAAGGGGGGGCCGTTGAGAACTGAAGCTTTCTTT.

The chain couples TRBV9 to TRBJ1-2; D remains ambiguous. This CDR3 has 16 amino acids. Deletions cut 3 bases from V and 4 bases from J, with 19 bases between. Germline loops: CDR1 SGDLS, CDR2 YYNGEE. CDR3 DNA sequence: TGTGCCAGCAGCGCCGGTAGTACGTATGAGGGCTATGGCTACACCTTC. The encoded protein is CASSAGSTYEGYGYTF.

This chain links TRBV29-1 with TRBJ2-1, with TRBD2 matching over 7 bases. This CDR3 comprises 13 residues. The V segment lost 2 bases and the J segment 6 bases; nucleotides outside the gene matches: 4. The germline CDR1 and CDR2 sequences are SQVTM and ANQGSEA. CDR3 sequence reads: CSVEPGGGNEQFF. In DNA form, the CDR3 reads TGCAGCGTTGAACCGGGAGGTGGCAATGAGCAGTTCTTC.

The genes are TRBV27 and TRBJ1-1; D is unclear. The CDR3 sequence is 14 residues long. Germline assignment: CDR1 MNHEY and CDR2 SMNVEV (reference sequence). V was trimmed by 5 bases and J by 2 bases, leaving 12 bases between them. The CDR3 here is CASSTLGVNTEAFF. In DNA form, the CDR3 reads TGTGCCAGCAGTACCTTGGGAGTTAACACTGAAGCTTTCTTT.

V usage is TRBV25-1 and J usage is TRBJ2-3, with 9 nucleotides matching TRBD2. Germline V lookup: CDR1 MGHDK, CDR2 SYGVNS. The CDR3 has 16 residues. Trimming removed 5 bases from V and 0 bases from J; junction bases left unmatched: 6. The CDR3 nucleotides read TGTGCCAGCAGTAGCGGGGGGACGGGGAGCACAGATACGCAGTATTTT. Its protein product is CASSSGGTGSTDTQYF.

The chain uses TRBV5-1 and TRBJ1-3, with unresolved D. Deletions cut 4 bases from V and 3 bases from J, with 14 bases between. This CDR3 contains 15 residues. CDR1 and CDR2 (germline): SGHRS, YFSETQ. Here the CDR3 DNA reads TGCGCCAGCAGCCTCCCGTTGGGGTATGGAAACACCATATATTTT. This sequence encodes CASSLPLGYGNTIYF.

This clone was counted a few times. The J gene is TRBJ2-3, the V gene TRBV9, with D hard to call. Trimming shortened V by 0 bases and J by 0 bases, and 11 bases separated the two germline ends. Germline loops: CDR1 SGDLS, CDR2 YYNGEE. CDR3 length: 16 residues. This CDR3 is CASSVGGSSSTDTQYF. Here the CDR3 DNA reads TGTGCCAGCAGCGTAGGGGGTAGCTCGAGCACAGATACGCAGTATTTT.

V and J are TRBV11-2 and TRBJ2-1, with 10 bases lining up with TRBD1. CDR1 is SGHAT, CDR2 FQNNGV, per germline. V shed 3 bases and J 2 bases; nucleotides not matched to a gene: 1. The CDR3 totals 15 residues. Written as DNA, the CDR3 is TGTGCCAGCAGCTTGACAGGGGGCACCTACAATGAGCAGTTCTTC. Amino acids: CASSLTGGTYNEQFF.

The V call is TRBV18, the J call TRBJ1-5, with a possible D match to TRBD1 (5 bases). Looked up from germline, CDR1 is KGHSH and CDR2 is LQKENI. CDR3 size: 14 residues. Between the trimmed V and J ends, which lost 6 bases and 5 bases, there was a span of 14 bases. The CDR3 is CASSLRDRDQPQHF. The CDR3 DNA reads TGTGCCAGCTCCCTCAGGGATAGAGATCAGCCCCAGCATTTT.

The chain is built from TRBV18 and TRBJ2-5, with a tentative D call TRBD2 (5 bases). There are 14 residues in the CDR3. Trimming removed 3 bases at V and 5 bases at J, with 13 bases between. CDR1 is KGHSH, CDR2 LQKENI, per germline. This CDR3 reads CASSPSLAGETQYF. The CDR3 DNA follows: TGTGCCAGCTCACCTTCTCTAGCTGGGGAGACCCAGTACTTC.

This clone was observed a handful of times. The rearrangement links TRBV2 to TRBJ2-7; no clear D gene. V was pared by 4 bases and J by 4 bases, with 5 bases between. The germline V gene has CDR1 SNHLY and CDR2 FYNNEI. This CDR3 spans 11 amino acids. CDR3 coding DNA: TGTGCCAGCAGTGCTCATTACGAGCAGTACTTC. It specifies CASSAHYEQYF.

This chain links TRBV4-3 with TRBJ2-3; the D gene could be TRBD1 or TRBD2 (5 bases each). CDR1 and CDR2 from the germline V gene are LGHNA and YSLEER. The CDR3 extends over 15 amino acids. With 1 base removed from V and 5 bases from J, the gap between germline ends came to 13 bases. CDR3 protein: CASSQGGTLGDTQYF. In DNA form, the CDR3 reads TGCGCCAGCAGCCAAGGAGGGACCCTTGGAGATACGCAGTATTTT.

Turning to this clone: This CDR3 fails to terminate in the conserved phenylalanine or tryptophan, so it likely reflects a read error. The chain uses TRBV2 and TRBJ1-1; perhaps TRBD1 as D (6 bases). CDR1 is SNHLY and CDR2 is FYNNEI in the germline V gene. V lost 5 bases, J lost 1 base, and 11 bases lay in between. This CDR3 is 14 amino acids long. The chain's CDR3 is CASSFGGANTEAFL. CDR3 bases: TGTGCCAGCAGTTTCGGGGGGGCGAACACTGAAGCTTTCCTT.

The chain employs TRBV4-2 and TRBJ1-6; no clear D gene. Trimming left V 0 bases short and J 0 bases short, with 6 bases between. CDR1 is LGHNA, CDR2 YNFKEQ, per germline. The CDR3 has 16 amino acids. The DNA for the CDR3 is TGTGCCAGCAGCCAAGATTTAGTCTCCTATAATTCACCCCTCCACTTT. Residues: CASSQDLVSYNSPLHF.

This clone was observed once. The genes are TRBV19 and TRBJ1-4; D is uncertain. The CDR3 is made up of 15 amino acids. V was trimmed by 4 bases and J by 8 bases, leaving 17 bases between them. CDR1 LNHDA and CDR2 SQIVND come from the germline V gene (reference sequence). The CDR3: CASSKGTQMEEKLFF. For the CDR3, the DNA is TGTGCCAGTAGTAAGGGTACTCAGATGGAGGAAAAACTGTTTTTT. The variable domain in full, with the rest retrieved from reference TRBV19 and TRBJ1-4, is DGGITQSPKYLFRKEGQNVTLSCEQNLNHDAMYWYRQDPGQGLRLIYYSQIVNDFQKGDIAEGYSVSREKKESFPLTVTSAQKNPTAFYLCASSKGTQMEEKLFFGSGTQLSVL.